The sample holds a few counts of the clone carrying this T cell receptor beta chain. The antigen is unknown. The data stem from a study of T cell repertoires and HLA-DP antigens. TCRdb keeps only in-frame clones here, not all; method: immunoSEQ multiplex PCR. This table has roughly 70,000 clones, about 80% appearing once. Per germline, CDR1 SNHLY and CDR2 FYNNEI. The length of the CDR3 is 13 residues. Between the trimmed V and J ends, which lost 4 bases and 2 bases, there was a span of 8 bases. The specimen sequenced was CD4+ T cells from PBMCs. The TCR was taken from a man aged 55 to 70 in good health and CMV-seronegative. The genes are TRBV2 and TRBJ1-2, with D perhaps matching TRBD1 (6 bases). The CDR3 loop reads CASSGTENYGYTF. Here the CDR3 DNA reads TGTGCCAGCAGTGGGACAGAGAACTATGGCTACACCTTC.